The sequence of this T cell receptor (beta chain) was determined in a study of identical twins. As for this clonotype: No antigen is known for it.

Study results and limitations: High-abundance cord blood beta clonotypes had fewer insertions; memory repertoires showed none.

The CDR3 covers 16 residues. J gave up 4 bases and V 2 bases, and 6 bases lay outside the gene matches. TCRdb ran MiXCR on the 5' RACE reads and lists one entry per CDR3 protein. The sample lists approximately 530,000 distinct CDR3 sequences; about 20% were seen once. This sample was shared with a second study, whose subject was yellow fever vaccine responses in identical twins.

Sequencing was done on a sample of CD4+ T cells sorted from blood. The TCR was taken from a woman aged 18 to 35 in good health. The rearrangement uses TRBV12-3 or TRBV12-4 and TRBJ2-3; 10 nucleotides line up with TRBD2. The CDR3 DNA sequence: TGTGCCAGCAGTTTAAACCTAGCGGGGGCCTCAGATACGCAGTATTTT. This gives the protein CASSLNLAGASDTQYF.